A single sample is the source of the 14 T cell receptor beta chains below, sequenced in a study of blood T cell repertoires in COVID-19 (TCRdb year 2020). Library preparation employed the immunoSEQ multiplex PCR assay. TCRdb re-hosts the immuneACCESS table, in-frame sequences only. Its copies lack some clones; in the studies checked, an unresolved V gene accounts for under half of them, and the cause for the rest is not known. The sample table contains 150,000 or so clones; only one count was recorded for about four fifths of them. 18% of the sample rests with the top ten. Input material: PBMCs or T cells enriched from blood (not recorded which). The receptors originated from a man aged 55 to 70 who had recovered from COVID-19.

Written as DNA, the CDR3 is TGTGCCAGCAGCCGTAGCGGCGAGCAGTACTTC. Its protein product is CASSRSGEQYF. The rearrangement uses TRBV5-4 and TRBJ2-7; tentative D call: TRBD2 (6 bases). CDR1 is SGHNT, CDR2 YYREEE, per germline (reference sequence). V was pared by 4 bases and J by 6 bases, with 8 bases between. The CDR3 runs 11 residues.

This sequence joins TRBV14 and TRBJ1-1; 10 bases match TRBD1. This CDR3 comprises 12 residues. Germline V lookup: CDR1 SGHDN, CDR2 FVKESK. After removal of 5 bases from V and 10 bases from J, the junction contained 4 bases not matched to a gene. CDR3 loop: CASSSGTGAAFF. CDR3 DNA: TGTGCCAGCAGCTCCGGGACAGGGGCAGCTTTCTTT.

This clone came up once. V gene TRBV4-2 combines with J gene TRBJ1-1; TRBD1 is a possible D gene (5 bases). Germline V lookup: CDR1 LGHNA, CDR2 YNFKEQ. The V gene lost 1 base and the J gene lost 0 bases, with 12 bases spanning the gap. The CDR3 runs 16 residues. CDR3 protein: CASSQGRGAVNTEAFF. CDR3 in DNA: TGTGCCAGCAGCCAAGGGAGGGGCGCAGTGAACACTGAAGCTTTCTTT.

The rearrangement links TRBV28 to TRBJ2-7, with D perhaps matching TRBD1 (6 bases). The CDR3 loop spans 15 amino acids. Germline CDR1 and CDR2: MDHEN and SYDVKM. V was shortened by 6 bases and J by 0 bases, with 15 bases between the two germline ends. CDR3 bases: TGTGCCAGCAGACCCAGCGGACAGAGCTCCTACGAGCAGTACTTC. Amino acid sequence: CASRPSGQSSYEQYF.

The chain links TRBV5-1 to TRBJ2-1; D ambiguous. The germline CDR1 and CDR2 sequences are SGHRS and YFSETQ. This CDR3 spans 14 amino acids. Trimming shortened V by 0 bases and J by 6 bases, and 10 bases separated the two germline ends. CDR3 sequence (DNA): TGCGCCAGCAGCTTGGATCTAGAAAGCAATGAGCAGTTCTTC. Protein sequence: CASSLDLESNEQFF.

The chain employs TRBV5-6 and TRBJ2-1; 9 bases are a match to TRBD2. In germline, CDR1 is SGHDT, CDR2 YYEEEE. The V segment lost 0 bases and the J segment 7 bases; nucleotides outside the gene matches: 5. The CDR3 has 15 amino acids. The CDR3 DNA follows: TGTGCCAGCAGCTTGGGCGGGAGGGCCGGGAATGAGCAGTTCTTC. This sequence encodes CASSLGGRAGNEQFF.

V is TRBV11-3 and J is TRBJ2-1; 9 nucleotides line up with TRBD2. The CDR3 consists of 15 residues. The J segment lost 8 bases and the V segment lost 5 bases, leaving 10 bases of the junction unmatched. Germline V lookup: CDR1 SGHNT, CDR2 YENEEA. CDR3: CASSAGGPGGDEQFF. As DNA, the CDR3 is TGTGCCAGCAGCGCGGGAGGGCCGGGAGGGGATGAGCAGTTCTTC.

The V call is TRBV2, the J call TRBJ1-2; 9 bases fit TRBD1. V was clipped by 6 bases and J by 7 bases; unmatched bases: 12. The CDR3 has 15 residues. From germline, CDR1 is SNHLY and CDR2 FYNNEI. CDR3 loop: CASRGTGGAAGGYTF. Here the CDR3 DNA reads TGTGCCAGCAGAGGAACAGGGGGCGCGGCCGGTGGCTACACCTTC.

CDR3 region: CSVRANEQFF. The CDR3 nucleotides read TGCAGCGTCCGCGCCAATGAGCAGTTCTTC. The chain employs TRBV29-1 and TRBJ2-1; D ambiguous. Germline V gene lookup returns CDR1 SQVTM and CDR2 ANQGSEA. Trimming took off 6 bases at V and 6 bases at J, with 6 bases between the two ends. The CDR3 spans 10 residues.

The chain recombines TRBV19 with TRBJ1-5; 8 nucleotides agree with TRBD1. The CDR3 loop spans 15 amino acids. Germline V gene lookup returns CDR1 LNHDA and CDR2 SQIVND (reference sequence). The J segment lost 6 bases and the V segment lost 1 base, leaving 5 bases of the junction unmatched. The CDR3 bases are TGTGCCAGTAGTATAGGTCCAGGGGGCGGTCAGCCCCAGCATTTT. Amino acid sequence: CASSIGPGGGQPQHF.

The genes are TRBV6-4 and TRBJ2-3, with TRBD2 matching over 8 bases. Trimming took 3 bases from V and 2 from J; bases not matched to a gene: 1. In germline, CDR1 is MRHNA, CDR2 SNTAGT. The CDR3 consists of 14 residues. The CDR3 nucleotides read TGTGCCAGCAGTGAGCGGGGGGACACAGATACGCAGTATTTT. Its protein is CASSERGDTDTQYF.

The chain recombines TRBV6-1 with TRBJ2-7; the match to TRBD2 covers 8 bases. This CDR3 spans 17 amino acids. Germline CDR1 is MNHNS and CDR2 is SASEGT. After removal of 0 bases from V and 0 bases from J, the junction contained 7 bases not matched to a gene. CDR3 DNA: TGTGCCAGCAGTGAAGCGCGAAGCGGGAGTATCTCCTACGAGCAGTACTTC. It codes for CASSEARSGSISYEQYF.

The rearrangement uses TRBV5-6 and TRBJ1-6, with D perhaps TRBD1 (6 bases). This CDR3 has 14 residues. V dropped 8 bases and J dropped 9 bases, with 18 bases sitting between them. CDR1 SGHDT and CDR2 YYEEEE come from the germline V gene. DNA of the CDR3: TGTGCCAGTGGGCCGAGGGACACGGGTTCACCCCTCCACTTT. Amino acid sequence: CASGPRDTGSPLHF.

This clone was counted a few times. The chain's CDR3 is CASSLDGLAGGRGTQYF. CDR3 sequence (DNA): TGTGCCAGCAGCTTAGACGGGCTAGCGGGGGGGCGCGGTACGCAGTATTTT. The V and J genes are TRBV7-8 and TRBJ2-3, with 12 positions matching TRBD2. CDR3 size: 17 residues. V lost 1 base, J lost 8 bases, and 10 bases stayed unmatched. Per the germline V gene, CDR1 is SGHVS and CDR2 is FQNEAQ.